One sample yielded the 21 T cell receptor beta chains listed below, sequenced in a study of identifying expanded T cells in peripheral blood (dated by TCRdb to about 2019). Library preparation was by the immunoSEQ multiplex PCR assay. The table comes from immuneACCESS by way of TCRdb, which keeps in-frame sequences with V and J called. Part of the clones is missing from these tables; in studies checked, under half for an unresolved V gene and the rest for unknown reasons. The sample table records some 96,000 clones; around 90% of these occur just once. The ten most abundant clones make up 4.5% to 6.5% of the sample. Sequencing was performed on blood. The source is a person between 18 and 70 years old in good health.

The chain employs TRBV7-2 and TRBJ2-2; D uncertain. CDR1 and CDR2 (germline): SGHTA, FQGNSA. Trimming removed 6 bases from V and 2 bases from J, with 13 bases in between. The CDR3 runs to 15 residues. The CDR3 sequence: CASRRTDGNTGELFF. DNA for the CDR3: TGTGCCAGCAGGCGTACGGACGGAAACACCGGGGAGCTGTTTTTT.

The rearrangement uses TRBV14 and TRBJ2-7; TRBD2 matches 10 bases. Germline V gene data show CDR1 as SGHDN and CDR2 as FVKESK. The CDR3 consists of 15 residues. V was clipped by 2 bases and J by 5 bases; unmatched bases: 6. Here the CDR3 DNA reads TGTGCCAGCAGCCAAATTACAGCGGGGGGGGACGAGCAGTACTTC. This sequence encodes CASSQITAGGDEQYF.

The DNA for the CDR3 is TGTGCCAGTAGTCGTGGACAGGGAGAGGGGAACACTGAAGCTTTCTTT. Translating gives CASSRGQGEGNTEAFF. V and J are TRBV19 and TRBJ1-1; TRBD1 matches 8 bases. Germline trimming cut 5 bases from V and 1 base from J; bases unmatched to any gene: 9. The germline CDR1 and CDR2 sequences are LNHDA and SQIVND (reference sequence). This CDR3 has 16 residues.

V usage is TRBV5-1 and J usage is TRBJ2-7; 7 nucleotides agree with TRBD1. This CDR3 is 13 amino acids long. Germline lookup yields CDR1 SGHRS and CDR2 YFSETQ. The V segment lost 3 bases and the J segment 3 bases; nucleotides outside the gene matches: 3. The CDR3 sequence is CASSWDSYYEQYF. The CDR3 DNA reads as TGCGCCAGCAGCTGGGACAGTTACTACGAGCAGTACTTC.

The chain uses TRBV10-3 and TRBJ1-2; TRBD1 might be the D (6 bases). CDR3 length: 15 amino acids. Looked up from germline, CDR1 is ENHRY and CDR2 is SYGVKD. V shed 4 bases and J shed 2 bases, with 14 bases lying between them. CDR3 residues: CAISALGGTNYGYTF. In nucleotides, the CDR3 is TGTGCCATCAGTGCTTTAGGGGGAACCAACTATGGCTACACCTTC.

This chain connects TRBV7-8 to TRBJ2-7, with a weak D call TRBD2 (5 bases). The V end lost 2 bases, the J end lost 1 base, and 15 bases lay between the germline ends. The CDR3 is 16 residues long. CDR1 is SGHVS, CDR2 FQNEAQ, per germline. The CDR3 nucleotides are TGTGCCAGCAGCTTACTTCAGCTAGCAGATTCCTACGAGCAGTACTTC. Translation gives CASSLLQLADSYEQYF.

The chain recombines TRBV15 with TRBJ1-6; TRBD1 might be the D (6 bases). This CDR3 has 14 residues. CDR1 is LNHNV, CDR2 YYDKDF, per germline (reference sequence). Trimming pared 3 bases from V and 6 bases from J, leaving 9 bases between. CDR3 DNA: TGTGCCACCAGCAGTCAGGGGCGTAATTCACCCCTCCACTTT. Residues: CATSSQGRNSPLHF. Combining the CDR3 with reference TRBV15 and TRBJ1-6 gives the whole variable domain DAMVIQNPRYQVTQFGKPVTLSCSQTLNHNVMYWYQQKSSQAPKLLFHYYDKDFNNEADTPDNFQSRRPNTSFCFLDIRSPGLGDTAMYLCATSSQGRNSPLHFGNGTRLTVT.

This sequence joins TRBV6-5 and TRBJ2-7; 9 bases map to TRBD1. In germline, CDR1 is MNHEY, CDR2 SVGAGI. With V trimmed by 2 bases and J by 3 bases, 5 bases remained unmatched. CDR3 size: 15 residues. This CDR3 is CASSYAGQGFYEQYF. The CDR3 DNA reads TGTGCCAGCAGTTACGCGGGACAGGGTTTCTACGAGCAGTACTTC.

The J gene is TRBJ1-1, the V gene TRBV7-2; D gene unclear. The V gene lost 2 bases and the J gene lost 1 base, with 11 bases spanning the gap. The CDR3 sequence is 15 residues long. Germline lookup yields CDR1 SGHTA and CDR2 FQGNSA. CDR3 bases: TGTGCCAGCAGCTTATTTCGCGGCCCGAACACTGAAGCTTTCTTT. Translated: CASSLFRGPNTEAFF.

This chain joins TRBV7-3 and TRBJ2-2; D is uncertain. This CDR3 is built from 12 residues. Germline assignment: CDR1 SGHTA and CDR2 FQGTGA. Trimming shortened V by 4 bases and J by 6 bases, and 6 bases separated the two germline ends. CDR3 sequence (DNA): TGTGCCAGCAGCTACTCACCCGGGGAGCTGTTTTTT. Translation gives CASSYSPGELFF.

CDR3 sequence reads: CASRIRQGQGTEAFF. CDR3 coding DNA: TGTGCCAGCCGAATCCGACAGGGACAGGGTACTGAAGCTTTCTTT. J is TRBJ1-1 and V is TRBV6-5; 9 bases match TRBD1. The trim removed 8 bases at V and 5 bases at J, leaving 12 bases unmatched. Germline V gene data show CDR1 as MNHEY and CDR2 as SVGAGI. This CDR3 contains 15 residues.

V and J are TRBV2 and TRBJ2-1; 7 nucleotides match TRBD2. Germline CDR1 and CDR2: SNHLY and FYNNEI. V dropped 2 bases and J dropped 12; count of bases not matched to a gene: 13. The length of the CDR3 is 15 residues. The CDR3 sequence is CASSELAGEFRRQFF. The CDR3 DNA reads TGTGCCAGCAGTGAATTGGCGGGGGAATTTCGTCGGCAGTTCTTC. The complete variable domain, with remaining parts taken from reference TRBV2 and TRBJ2-1, reads EPEVTQTPSHQVTQMGQEVILRCVPISNHLYFYWYRQILGQKVEFLVSFYNNEISEKSEIFDDQFSVERPDGSNFTLKIRSTKLEDSAMYFCASSELAGEFRRQFFGPGTRLTVL.

CDR3 region: CASSRSGTGYSTQETQYF. The CDR3 bases are TGTGCCAGTAGTAGATCCGGGACGGGATACTCAACTCAAGAGACCCAGTACTTC. V usage is TRBV19 and J usage is TRBJ2-5; D possibly uses TRBD1 or TRBD2 (5 bases each). This CDR3 has 18 amino acids. The germline CDR1 and CDR2 sequences are LNHDA and SQIVND (reference sequence). V lost 4 bases and J lost 2, with 23 bases in between. Full variable domain (rest looked up from reference TRBV19 and TRBJ2-5): DGGITQSPKYLFRKEGQNVTLSCEQNLNHDAMYWYRQDPGQGLRLIYYSQIVNDFQKGDIAEGYSVSREKKESFPLTVTSAQKNPTAFYLCASSRSGTGYSTQETQYFGPGTRLLVL.

A single count supports this clone. The V call is TRBV30, the J call TRBJ1-1, with unresolved D. The germline V gene has CDR1 GTSNPN and CDR2 SVGIG (reference sequence). The CDR3 runs 13 residues. The germline V and J ends were trimmed by 3 bases and 3 bases, with 11 bases remaining between them. The CDR3 loop is CAWRNTYDTEAFF. The DNA for the CDR3 is TGTGCCTGGAGGAACACGTATGACACTGAAGCTTTCTTT.

The chain couples TRBV5-1 to TRBJ2-7, with 12 bases matching TRBD1. CDR1 is SGHRS and CDR2 is YFSETQ in the germline V gene. Trimming at V came to 6 bases and at J to 5 bases, leaving 9 bases not matched to a gene. CDR3 length: 15 residues. The CDR3 protein is CASTVGTGGWDEQYF. CDR3 nucleotides: TGCGCCAGCACCGTCGGGACAGGGGGCTGGGACGAGCAGTACTTC.

V is TRBV7-8 and J is TRBJ2-7; D uncertain. The CDR3 runs 11 residues. Germline V lookup: CDR1 SGHVS, CDR2 FQNEAQ. With 1 base removed from V and 6 bases from J, the gap between germline ends came to 4 bases. CDR3 in DNA: TGTGCCAGCAGCTTAGACTCCGAGCAGTACTTC. Translated, it gives CASSLDSEQYF.

CDR3 loop: CASTGLSTDTQYF. CDR3 nucleotide sequence: TGTGCCAGCACCGGACTCAGCACAGATACGCAGTATTTT. The chain combines TRBV7-6 with TRBJ2-3; a weak D match, TRBD2 (5 bases). From germline, CDR1 is SGHVS and CDR2 FNYEAQ. The V gene lost 7 bases and the J gene lost 0 bases, with 8 bases spanning the gap. The CDR3 consists of 13 residues.

The chain links TRBV30 to TRBJ1-2; D unresolved. Germline loops: CDR1 GTSNPN, CDR2 SVGIG (reference sequence). The V gene lost 3 bases and the J gene lost 11 bases, with 22 bases spanning the gap. The CDR3 consists of 14 residues. CDR3 coding DNA: TGTGCCTGGAGCCACCTAAGGGCACCTGGGGTGTACACCTTC. Translated: CAWSHLRAPGVYTF.

This sequence joins TRBV5-1 and TRBJ2-3; TRBD2 matches 8 bases. In germline, CDR1 is SGHRS, CDR2 YFSETQ. Unmatched junction bases numbered 9, after V lost 4 bases and J lost 11 bases. The CDR3 length is 13 residues. DNA for the CDR3: TGCGCCAGCAGCGTGGGGACTAGTGGAAGGCAGTATTTT. Residues: CASSVGTSGRQYF.

The chain recombines TRBV30 with TRBJ2-1; a weak D match, TRBD2 (5 bases). The V and J ends lost 3 bases and 2 bases respectively, with 8 bases between them. The CDR3 length is 13 residues. The germline gives CDR1 GTSNPN, CDR2 SVGIG (reference sequence). The CDR3 protein is CAWSRDTYNEQFF. CDR3 in DNA: TGTGCCTGGAGCCGGGATACCTACAATGAGCAGTTCTTC.

The V call is TRBV7-9, the J call TRBJ1-2, with 10 positions matching TRBD1. Germline V gene sequence: CDR1 SEHNR, CDR2 FQNEAQ (reference sequence). V lost 1 base to trimming and J lost 4 bases; unmatched junction nucleotides: 0. The CDR3 has 14 residues. CDR3 nucleotides: TGTGCCAGCAGCTTAGGGACAGGGGGCTATGGCTACACCTTC. Translation: CASSLGTGGYGYTF.